This T cell receptor beta chain is drawn from a study of blood T cell repertoires in COVID-19. Overall study: The cDNA or gDNA used as material had been derived from T cells, B-cell-depleted T cells, or PBMCs.

Seattle's enrolled individuals joined amid active infection and were then monitored longitudinally. Trimming took 3 bases from V and 10 from J, leaving 17 bases between them. Germline loops: CDR1 SGDLS, CDR2 YYNGEE. The CDR3 runs 14 residues. In the original workflow: How many nucleated cells were present was estimated from reference gene primer amplification. Clones were sequenced by immunoSEQ multiplex PCR, and TCRdb holds only the in-frame ones, with some missing. Clone size and the V and J calls come from that table; the DNA yielded D and trimming. Of about 200,000 clones detected, 85% appear once; the ten largest clones hold 0.9% to 0.95%.

The sequencing sample was made of peripheral blood. The chain has TRBV9 and TRBJ2-1, with D tentatively TRBD2 (6 bases). This TCR came from a man between 60 and 75 years old with COVID-19, enrolled during active disease. CDR3 amino acids: CASSDLSGSGEQFF. The CDR3 coding sequence is TGTGCCAGCAGCGATCTTTCCGGGAGTGGCGAGCAGTTCTTC.